This entry concerns a single TCR beta chain. This sample was taken from a study of regulatory T cells in long-lasting Graves disease. Regarding time point: newly diagnosed GD, antithyroid drugs for less than 3 months. PBMC RNA served as the TCR library source. To make TCR beta libraries, researchers used iRepertoire HTBI primers and Arm-PCR of CDR3 regions. Under the authors' procedure: Sequenced samples collectively carried 62 TRBV and 15 or so TRBJ segments. TCRdb ran MiXCR on the multiplex PCR reads and lists one entry per CDR3 protein. None of the V and J calls come from the authors' own analysis; TCRdb made them. The repertoire consists of 450,000 to 650,000 distinct CDR3 sequences, with 15% to 20% occurring once and the leading ten covering just under 25%. The sample was also linked to a second study, of T cells in Graves' hyperthyroidism and ophthalmopathy. That investigation notes: A set of HTBI primers served as the primers for a first-round RT-PCR of the TCR CDR3.

The sequencing here drew on peripheral blood mononuclear cells (PBMCs), taken at new diagnosis, from a patient treated with antithyroid drugs. This TCR was sampled from a woman aged 35-65 years with Graves disease.

The CDR3 DNA follows: TGTGCCAGCAGCTTGTCGTCGGGGGGCAGGGTGAATGAGCAGTTCTTC. This codes for CASSLSSGGRVNEQFF. The rearrangement uses TRBV5-5 and TRBJ2-1; possibly TRBD2 for D (7 bases). The ends were cut back, 1 base at V and 7 bases at J, with 18 bases in the middle. CDR3 length: 16 amino acids. The germline gives CDR1 SGHKS, CDR2 YYEKEE (reference sequence).